This entry concerns a single T cell receptor (beta chain). The antigen is not known. One end of the junction varies from germline; a read error may be responsible. This record belongs to a study of tumor-infiltrating lymphocytes in primary liver carcinoma. Study-wide background: Primary liver carcinomas in the patients were surgically resected.

CDR3 length: 16 amino acids. Starting material of around 490 ng total RNA yielded TCR beta cDNA via a constant-region primer. Libraries covering TCR beta were generated through three nested multiplex PCR rounds (using a slightly modified ARM-PCR). PCR rounds one and two used TRBV1-TRBV30 forward primers with a C-beta reverse primer for 10 cycles each. TCRdb called the multiplex PCR reads again in MiXCR, with one record for every CDR3 protein. The repertoire has around 330,000 distinct CDR3 sequences, around three fifths of them found once; the top ten carry approximately 15%. Study-level results: Tumor-adjacent and tumor-blood pairs shared less of their repertoires than tumor region pairs shared. The samples were not sorted (they were bulk), so CD4+ and CD8+ repertoires were not compared.

Both blood RNA, taken from unsorted whole blood, and germline DNA were extracted. This TCR was recovered from a woman between 25 and 40 years old with primary liver carcinoma and hepatitis B virus infection. V and J are TRBV12-3 or TRBV12-4 and TRBJ2-1; possibly TRBD1 or TRBD2 for D (6 bases each). Specimen: peripheral blood. The CDR3 loop reads CASSRHRGRPGNEQFF. The CDR3 bases are TGTGCTAGCAGTCGTCATAGGGGGAGGCCTGGGAATGAGCAGTTCTTC.